In its sample, the clone carrying this TCR beta chain was seen many times. In germline, CDR1 is SQVTM, CDR2 ANQGSEA. The CDR3 runs to 13 residues. A second PCR of about 7 to 11 cycles used a sample-barcoded 5' primer and a J-beta primer mix. TCRdb redid the calling of the 5' RACE reads with MiXCR, one entry per CDR3 protein. The sample shows 1.5 million to 2 million distinct CDR3 sequences, roughly a third of them seen only once. The data were obtained in a study of blood T cells in healthy people across ages. The rearrangement links TRBV29-1 to TRBJ2-3; 9 nucleotides align to TRBD1. This receptor was taken from a woman aged 30 to 39 in good health. The material sequenced was blood. The CDR3 coding sequence is TGCAGTTTACGGGACAGGGTATCCGATACGCAGTATTTT. Translating it yields CSLRDRVSDTQYF.